This TCR beta chain was sequenced for a study of blood T cell repertoires in COVID-19. Study context: The United States, Italy and Spain were the sources of the acute and convalescent COVID-19 samples. T cells, B-cell-depleted T cells, or PBMCs provided the cDNA or gDNA that served as material.

Trimming left V 3 bases short and J 11 bases short, with 9 bases between. The CDR3 spans 11 residues. Per the study methods: Estimated nucleated cell counts came from reference gene primer amplification. Sequenced by immunoSEQ multiplex PCR; TCRdb stores in-frame clones only, minus some. The V and J calls and clone size come from that table; D and trimming were worked out from the DNA. The sample records roughly 160,000 clones, over 80% being singletons. This receptor was obtained from an older woman who had recovered from COVID-19. Sequencing used peripheral blood. The chain recombines TRBV12-3 or TRBV12-4 with TRBJ2-3; tentative D call: TRBD1 (6 bases). The CDR3 DNA follows: TGTGCCAGCAGTTTGGGGACAAGGCAGTATTTT. Translation: CASSLGTRQYF.